This entry is about one T cell receptor beta chain. The antigen is undetermined. Clones were sequenced by immunoSEQ multiplex PCR, and TCRdb holds only the in-frame ones, with some missing. This sample carries some 100,000 clones, about 89% of them seen once, and the ten largest clones take 4.4%. Both about-4-week and about-12-week second-dose recipients were combined. Per germline, CDR1 SGHTA and CDR2 FQGNSA. The CDR3 sequence is 13 residues long. Between the trimmed V and J ends, which lost 5 bases and 1 base, there was a span of 7 bases. The record originates from a study of T cell responses to AZD1222 COVID-19 vaccine. The study, taken as a whole, reports: Only a handful of AZD1222 recipients, roughly six in all, had baseline seropositivity. Elevations in Spike-specific TCR breadth and depth followed administration of two AZD1222 doses. Donors in the cohort were predominantly white British and more often female, and clonal diversity was possibly underestimated.

The clonotype originates from an adult who received the AZD1222 COVID-19 vaccine. Source: peripheral blood, taken 28 days after the second AZD1222 dose. This chain links TRBV7-2 with TRBJ2-3; D not resolved. DNA for the CDR3: TGTGCCAGCAGCGGGCAGGGCACAGATACGCAGTATTTT. Translated: CASSGQGTDTQYF.